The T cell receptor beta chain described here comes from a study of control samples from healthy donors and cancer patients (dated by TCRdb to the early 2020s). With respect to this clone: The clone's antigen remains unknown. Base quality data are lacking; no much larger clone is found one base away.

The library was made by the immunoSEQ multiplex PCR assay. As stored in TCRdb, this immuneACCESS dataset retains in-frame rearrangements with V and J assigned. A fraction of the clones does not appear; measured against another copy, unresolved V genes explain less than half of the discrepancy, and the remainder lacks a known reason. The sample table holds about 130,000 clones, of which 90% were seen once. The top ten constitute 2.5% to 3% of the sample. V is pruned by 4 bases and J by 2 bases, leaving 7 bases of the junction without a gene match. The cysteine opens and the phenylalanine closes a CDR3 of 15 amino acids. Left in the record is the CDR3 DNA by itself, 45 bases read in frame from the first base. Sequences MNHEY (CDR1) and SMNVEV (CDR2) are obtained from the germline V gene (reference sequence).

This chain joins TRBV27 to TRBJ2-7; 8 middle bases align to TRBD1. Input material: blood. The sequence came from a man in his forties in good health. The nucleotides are TGTGCCAGCAGTTCGTGGACAGGGACAGCCTACGAGCAGTACTTC. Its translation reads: CASSSWTGTAYEQYF.